Listed here is a single T cell receptor (beta chain). The data belong to a study of blood T cell repertoires in COVID-19. On the study more broadly: Donors in the United States, Italy and Spain gave samples during acute or convalescent COVID-19. T cells, B-cell-depleted T cells, or PBMCs provided the cDNA or gDNA that served as material.

In the source study's methods: Amplification of reference gene primers was used by the study to estimate nucleated cell counts. The method was immunoSEQ multiplex PCR; TCRdb's version includes in-frame clones alone and lacks a portion of them. V and J calls and clone size are those listed in that table; D and trimming were worked out from the DNA. The sample carries approximately 80,000 clones, over 75% recorded once. Between the trimmed V and J ends, which lost 6 bases and 3 bases, there was a span of 18 bases. The CDR3 spans 16 residues. Germline CDR1 MDHEN, CDR2 SYDVKM. This clonotype was sampled from a human donor in a cohort sampled during active COVID-19. The rearrangement joins TRBV28 to TRBJ1-5; tentatively, D is TRBD1 (6 bases). The sequencing sample was made of peripheral blood. CDR3 nucleotides: TGTGCCAGCAGAGGGGGAGGGTCTATATCCAATCAGCCCCAGCATTTT. Translating it yields CASRGGGSISNQPQHF. The entire variable domain, with the rest obtained from reference TRBV28 and TRBJ1-5, is as follows: DVKVTQSSRYLVKRTGEKVFLECVQDMDHENMFWYRQDPGLGLRLIYFSYDVKMKEKGDIPEGYSVSREKKERFSLILESASTNQTSMYLCASRGGGSISNQPQHFGDGTRLSIL.